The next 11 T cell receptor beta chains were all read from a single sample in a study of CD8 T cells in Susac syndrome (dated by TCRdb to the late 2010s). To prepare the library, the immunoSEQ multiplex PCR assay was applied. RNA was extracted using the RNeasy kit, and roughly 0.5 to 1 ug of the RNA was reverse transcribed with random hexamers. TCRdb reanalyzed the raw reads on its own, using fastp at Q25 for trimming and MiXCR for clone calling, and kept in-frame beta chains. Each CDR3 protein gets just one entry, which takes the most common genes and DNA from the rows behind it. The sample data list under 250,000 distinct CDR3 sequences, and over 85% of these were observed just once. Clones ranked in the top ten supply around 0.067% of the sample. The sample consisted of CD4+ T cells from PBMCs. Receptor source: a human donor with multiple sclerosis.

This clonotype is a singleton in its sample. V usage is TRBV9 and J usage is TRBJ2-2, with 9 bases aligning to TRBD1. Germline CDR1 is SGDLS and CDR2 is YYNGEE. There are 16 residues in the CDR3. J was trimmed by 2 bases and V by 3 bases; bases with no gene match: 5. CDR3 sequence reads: CASSEVDRGNTGELFF. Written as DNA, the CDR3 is TGTGCCAGCAGCGAGGTGGACAGGGGAAACACCGGGGAGCTGTTTTTT. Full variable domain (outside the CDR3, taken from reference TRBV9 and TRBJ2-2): DSGVTQTPKHLITATGQRVTLRCSPRSGDLSVYWYQQSLDQGLQFLIQYYNGEERAKGNILERFSAQQFPDLHSELNLSSLELGDSALYFCASSEVDRGNTGELFFGEGSRLTVL.

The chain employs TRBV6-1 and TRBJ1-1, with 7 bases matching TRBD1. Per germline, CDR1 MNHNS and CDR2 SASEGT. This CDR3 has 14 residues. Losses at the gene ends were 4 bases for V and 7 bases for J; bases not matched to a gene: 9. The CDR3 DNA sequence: TGTGCCAGCAGTGCCACAGGGGTGAATATTGAAGCTTTCTTT. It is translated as CASSATGVNIEAFF.

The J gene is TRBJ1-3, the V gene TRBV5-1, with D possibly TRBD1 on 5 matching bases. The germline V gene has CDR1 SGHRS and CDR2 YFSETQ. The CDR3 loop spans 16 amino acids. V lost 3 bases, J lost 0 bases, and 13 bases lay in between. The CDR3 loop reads CASSSGRPGSGNTIYF. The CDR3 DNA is TGCGCCAGCAGCTCGGGACGTCCCGGCTCTGGAAACACCATATATTTT.

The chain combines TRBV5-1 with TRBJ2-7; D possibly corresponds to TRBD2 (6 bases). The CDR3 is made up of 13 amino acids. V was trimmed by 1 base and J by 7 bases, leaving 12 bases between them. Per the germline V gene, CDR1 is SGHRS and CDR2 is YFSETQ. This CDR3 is CASSLPGGGEQYF. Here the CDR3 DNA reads TGCGCCAGCAGCTTGCCCGGGGGTGGAGAGCAGTACTTC.

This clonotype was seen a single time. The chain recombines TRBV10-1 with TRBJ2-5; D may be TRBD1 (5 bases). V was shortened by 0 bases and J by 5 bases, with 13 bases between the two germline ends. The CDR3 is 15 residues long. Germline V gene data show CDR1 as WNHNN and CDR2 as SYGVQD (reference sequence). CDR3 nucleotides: TGCGCCAGCAGTGAGTCCAGGGCCCCCTTGGAGACCCAGTACTTC. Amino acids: CASSESRAPLETQYF.

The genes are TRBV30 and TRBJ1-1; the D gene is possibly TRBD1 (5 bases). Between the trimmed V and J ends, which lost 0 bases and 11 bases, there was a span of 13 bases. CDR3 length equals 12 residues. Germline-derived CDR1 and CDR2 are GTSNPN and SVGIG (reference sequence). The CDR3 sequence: CAWSVISGTAFF. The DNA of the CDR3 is TGTGCCTGGAGTGTAATATCAGGGACGGCTTTCTTT.

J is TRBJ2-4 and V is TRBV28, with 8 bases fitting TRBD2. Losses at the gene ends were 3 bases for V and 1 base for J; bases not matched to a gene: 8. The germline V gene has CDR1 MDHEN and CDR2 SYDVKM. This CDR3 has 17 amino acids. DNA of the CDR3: TGTGCCAGCAGTTTGAGCGGGACTAGGGGGGCCAAAAACATTCAGTACTTC. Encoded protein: CASSLSGTRGAKNIQYF.

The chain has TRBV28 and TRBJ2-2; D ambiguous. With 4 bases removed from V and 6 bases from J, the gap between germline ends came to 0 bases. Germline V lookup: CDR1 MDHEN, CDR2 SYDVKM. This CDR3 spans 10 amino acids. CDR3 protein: CASSSGELFF. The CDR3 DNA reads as TGTGCCAGCAGTTCCGGGGAGCTGTTTTTT.

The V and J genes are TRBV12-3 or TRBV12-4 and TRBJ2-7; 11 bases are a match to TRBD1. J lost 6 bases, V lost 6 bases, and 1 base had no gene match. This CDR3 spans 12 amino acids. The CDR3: CASSGQGAEQYV. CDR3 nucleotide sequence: TGTGCCAGCAGCGGACAGGGGGCCGAGCAGTACGTC.

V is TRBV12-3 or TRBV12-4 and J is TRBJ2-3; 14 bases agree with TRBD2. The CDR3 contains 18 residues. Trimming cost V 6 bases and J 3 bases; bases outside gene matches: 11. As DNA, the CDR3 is TGTGCCAGCAGGACTAGCGGGAGGGTAAGATCCGTAACAGATACGCAGTATTTT. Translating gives CASRTSGRVRSVTDTQYF.

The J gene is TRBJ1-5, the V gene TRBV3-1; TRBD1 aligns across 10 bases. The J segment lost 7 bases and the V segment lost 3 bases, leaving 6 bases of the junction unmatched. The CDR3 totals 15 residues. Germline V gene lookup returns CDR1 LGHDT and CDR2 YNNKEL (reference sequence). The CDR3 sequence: CASSQTGGAYQPQHF. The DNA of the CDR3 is TGTGCCAGCAGCCAGACAGGGGGCGCATACCAGCCCCAGCATTTT. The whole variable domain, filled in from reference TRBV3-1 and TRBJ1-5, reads DTAVSQTPKYLVTQMGNDKSIKCEQNLGHDTMYWYKQDSKKFLKIMFSYNNKELIINETVPNRFSPKSPDKAHLNLHINSLELGDSAVYFCASSQTGGAYQPQHFGDGTRLSIL.